This entry lists 24 T cell receptor beta chains sequenced from one sample in a study of blood T cell repertoires in COVID-19. Libraries were prepared by immunoSEQ multiplex PCR; TCRdb keeps only in-frame clonotypes and omits some of them. The sample lists some 120,000 clones; 75% to 90% were seen once. Input material: peripheral blood. Receptors were obtained from a woman aged 80 or over with COVID-19, enrolled during active disease.

The CDR3 protein is CASSEGASIQYF. The CDR3 DNA reads as TGTGCCAGCAGTGAAGGGGCAAGCATTCAGTACTTC. This chain connects TRBV2 to TRBJ2-4; no definite D call. Looked up from germline, CDR1 is SNHLY and CDR2 is FYNNEI. There are 12 residues in the CDR3. V was shortened by 1 base and J by 9 bases, with 7 bases between the two germline ends.

The gene calls are TRBV5-5 and TRBJ1-2; possible D gene TRBD1, 5 bases. V was shortened by 2 bases and J by 4 bases, with 12 bases between the two germline ends. Germline V gene sequence: CDR1 SGHKS, CDR2 YYEKEE (reference sequence). The CDR3 totals 14 residues. CDR3 in amino acids: CASSLRQGGYGYTF. For the CDR3, the DNA is TGTGCCAGCAGCTTAAGGCAGGGCGGCTATGGCTACACCTTC.

This clone has a handful of counts. The V and J genes are TRBV5-6 and TRBJ2-7; 7 bases agree with TRBD1. Trimming at V came to 7 bases and at J to 0 bases, leaving 7 bases not matched to a gene. The CDR3 loop spans 14 amino acids. CDR1 and CDR2 (germline): SGHDT, YYEEEE. CDR3 bases: TGTGCCAGCCGGACTTGGGACAGCTCCTACGAGCAGTACTTC. Its translation: CASRTWDSSYEQYF.

This rearrangement joins TRBV18 to TRBJ2-2; 7 bases map to TRBD1. The germline CDR1 and CDR2 sequences are KGHSH and LQKENI. Trimming removed 3 bases from V and 5 bases from J; junction bases left unmatched: 3. The CDR3 is 14 residues long. This chain's CDR3 is CASSPGQQTGELFF. CDR3 nucleotides: TGTGCCAGCTCACCGGGACAGCAAACCGGGGAGCTGTTTTTT.

The table lists this clone with a count of one. This chain links TRBV7-6 with TRBJ2-7; 10 nucleotides agree with TRBD1. The germline CDR1 and CDR2 sequences are SGHVS and FNYEAQ. The CDR3 consists of 14 residues. V lost 1 base to trimming and J lost 6 bases; unmatched junction nucleotides: 3. The CDR3 DNA is TGTGCCAGCAGCTTAGACGACAGGGGGCGCGAGCAGTACTTC. Protein product: CASSLDDRGREQYF.

Comment on this clone: An end of the junction differs from the germline gene, which may be a read error. This chain uses TRBV7-7 with TRBJ2-5, with TRBD2 matching 7 bases. The CDR3 spans 16 residues. CDR1 SSHAT and CDR2 FNYEAQ come from the germline V gene (reference sequence). This chain's CDR3 is CASSLAGRTASETQYF. CDR3 DNA: TGTGCTAGCAGCTTAGCGGGCAGAACAGCATCGGAGACCCAGTACTTC.

The rearrangement uses TRBV5-1 and TRBJ2-7; 8 bases are a match to TRBD1. Germline V lookup: CDR1 SGHRS, CDR2 YFSETQ. The CDR3 has 13 amino acids. The V and J ends lost 3 bases and 9 bases, in that order; junction bases with no gene match: 8. CDR3 amino acids: CASSWDRSSPQYF. The CDR3 region has the DNA TGCGCCAGCAGCTGGGACAGGTCAAGTCCGCAGTACTTC.

This sequence joins TRBV9 and TRBJ1-6, with D possibly matching TRBD1 (6 bases). The CDR3 loop spans 15 amino acids. The V end lost 5 bases, the J end lost 7 bases, and 16 bases lay between the germline ends. The germline V gene encodes CDR1 SGDLS and CDR2 YYNGEE. The CDR3 region is CASSPNRVSNSPLHF. The CDR3, as DNA: TGTGCCAGCAGTCCTAACAGGGTCTCCAATTCACCCCTCCACTTT. Filled out from reference TRBV9 and TRBJ1-6, the complete variable domain reads DSGVTQTPKHLITATGQRVTLRCSPRSGDLSVYWYQQSLDQGLQFLIQYYNGEERAKGNILERFSAQQFPDLHSELNLSSLELGDSALYFCASSPNRVSNSPLHFGNGTRLTVT.

This sequence joins TRBV3-1 (or the pseudogene TRBV3-2) and TRBJ2-1; 11 positions match TRBD2. After removal of 1 base from V and 2 bases from J, the junction contained 4 bases not matched to a gene. The CDR3 loop spans 17 amino acids. The germline CDR1 and CDR2 sequences are LGHDT and YNNKEL (reference sequence). CDR3 sequence: CASSQASGRTAYNEQFF. The CDR3 DNA is TGTGCCAGCAGCCAAGCTAGCGGGAGGACCGCCTACAATGAGCAGTTCTTC.

In its sample, this clone was seen a few times. V gene TRBV5-1 combines with J gene TRBJ1-3; no definite D call. V was cut by 0 bases and J by 7 bases, with 5 bases left in between. The germline gives CDR1 SGHRS, CDR2 YFSETQ. The CDR3 has 12 residues. CDR3 nucleotide sequence: TGCGCCAGCAGCTTGGACGGGAACACCATATATTTT. The encoded protein is CASSLDGNTIYF.

The count of this clone is one. The V and J genes are TRBV4-1 and TRBJ2-1; 13 bases map to TRBD2. CDR1 is MGHRA, CDR2 YSYEKL, per germline. J lost 9 bases, V lost 4 bases, and 12 bases had no gene match. CDR3 length: 17 amino acids. This chain's CDR3 is CASSPLVLLAGGSEQFF. The CDR3 bases are TGCGCCAGCAGCCCATTAGTCCTACTAGCGGGAGGGTCTGAGCAGTTCTTC.

This chain connects TRBV20-1 to TRBJ2-1, with D perhaps matching TRBD2 (5 bases). Trimming cost V 6 bases and J 11 bases, with 14 bases left between them. The CDR3 is made up of 11 amino acids. Germline CDR1 and CDR2: DFQATT and SNEGSKA (reference sequence). CDR3 loop: CSAAPGNQQFF. CDR3 nucleotide sequence: TGCAGTGCGGCCCCGGGGAATCAGCAGTTCTTC.

The chain recombines TRBV12-3 or TRBV12-4 with TRBJ1-4; TRBD1 matches 7 bases. V shed 5 bases and J 11 bases; nucleotides not matched to a gene: 8. The CDR3 spans 13 residues. DNA of the CDR3: TGTGCCAGCAGTGTCACCGGGACAGAGAAACTGTTTTTT. Its translation: CASSVTGTEKLFF.

V is TRBV5-6 and J is TRBJ1-1; no firm D call. The CDR3 contains 14 residues. Trimming left V 6 bases short and J 0 bases short, with 12 bases between. CDR1 SGHDT and CDR2 YYEEEE come from the germline V gene. This chain's CDR3 is CASNLRTLNTEAFF. DNA for the CDR3: TGTGCCAGCAACCTCAGAACCCTGAACACTGAAGCTTTCTTT.

The chain joins TRBV7-9 to TRBJ2-7, with 7 bases aligning to TRBD1. The junction had 4 bases not matched to a gene; V was cut back by 3 bases and J by 2 bases. Germline CDR1 reads SEHNR; CDR2 reads FQNEAQ (reference sequence). This CDR3 spans 14 amino acids. CDR3 sequence: CASSFRDSTYEQYF. The CDR3 nucleotides are TGTGCCAGCAGCTTCCGGGACAGCACCTACGAGCAGTACTTC.

With regard to this clone: This sample also contains other DNA sequences that code for the same CDR3. The chain is built from TRBV5-6 and TRBJ2-1; a weak D match, TRBD2 (5 bases). The CDR3 has 13 amino acids. Germline values: CDR1 SGHDT, CDR2 YYEEEE. V was trimmed by 2 bases and J by 4 bases, leaving 7 bases between them. The DNA of the CDR3 is TGTGCCAGCAGCTTTACTAGGTACAATGAGCAGTTCTTC. Its protein product is CASSFTRYNEQFF.

This rearrangement joins TRBV7-3 to TRBJ2-2, with 8 bases that match TRBD2. The length of the CDR3 is 16 residues. In germline, CDR1 is SGHTA, CDR2 FQGTGA. The V segment lost 5 bases and the J segment 7 bases; nucleotides outside the gene matches: 12. DNA of the CDR3: TGTGCCAGCAGCATGCCGGGACTAGGGTCCAACGGGGAGCTGTTTTTT. The encoded protein is CASSMPGLGSNGELFF.

The rearrangement joins TRBV24-1 to TRBJ1-5; 8 nucleotides agree with TRBD1. The junction had 5 bases not matched to a gene; V was cut back by 9 bases and J by 2 bases. Germline lookup yields CDR1 KGHDR and CDR2 SFDVKD. The CDR3 has 14 residues. CDR3 sequence (DNA): TGTGCCACCGGATCGACAGGGGGCAATCAGCCCCAGCATTTT. Translated: CATGSTGGNQPQHF.

This sequence joins TRBV28 and TRBJ2-1; D ambiguous. The CDR3 consists of 12 residues. V gave up 2 bases and J gave up 9 bases, with 8 bases separating them. Germline V gene sequence: CDR1 MDHEN, CDR2 SYDVKM. The CDR3 region is CASSLRQFEQFF. As DNA, the CDR3 is TGTGCCAGCAGTTTACGCCAGTTTGAGCAGTTCTTC.

V gene TRBV2 combines with J gene TRBJ1-2; no clear D. V was clipped by 3 bases and J by 2 bases, with 7 bases between them. Germline V lookup: CDR1 SNHLY, CDR2 FYNNEI. This CDR3 comprises 13 residues. CDR3: CASSDLQNYGYTF. The CDR3 DNA reads as TGTGCCAGCAGTGACCTTCAGAACTATGGCTACACCTTC.

This chain joins TRBV28 and TRBJ2-7; the D gene is possibly TRBD1 (6 bases). Germline loops: CDR1 MDHEN, CDR2 SYDVKM. The V end lost 7 bases, the J end lost 1 base, and 17 bases lay between the germline ends. The CDR3 spans 15 residues. The CDR3 nucleotides are TGTGCCAGCACCGGCAGTGGGCAGGGGTCCTACGAGCAGTACTTC. Translated, it gives CASTGSGQGSYEQYF.

V usage is TRBV7-8 and J usage is TRBJ2-3; no firm D call. The V gene's germline CDR1 is SGHVS and CDR2 FQNEAQ. Trimming left V 2 bases short and J 0 bases short, with 9 bases between. The CDR3 runs to 15 residues. The CDR3 loop is CASSLILASTDTQYF. CDR3 DNA sequence: TGTGCCAGCAGCTTAATACTTGCTAGCACAGATACGCAGTATTTT.

The chain employs TRBV9 and TRBJ2-1, with 12 bases aligning to TRBD2. In germline, CDR1 is SGDLS, CDR2 YYNGEE. J lost 6 bases, V lost 4 bases, and 5 bases had no gene match. This CDR3 spans 15 amino acids. The CDR3 loop reads CASSLRLAGVNEQFF. For the CDR3, the DNA is TGTGCCAGCAGCTTAAGACTAGCGGGGGTCAATGAGCAGTTCTTC. The variable domain in full, with the rest retrieved from reference TRBV9 and TRBJ2-1, is DSGVTQTPKHLITATGQRVTLRCSPRSGDLSVYWYQQSLDQGLQFLIQYYNGEERAKGNILERFSAQQFPDLHSELNLSSLELGDSALYFCASSLRLAGVNEQFFGPGTRLTVL.

This clone was detected a few times. V usage is TRBV7-2 and J usage is TRBJ1-1, with D unclear. Trimming removed 2 bases at V and 6 bases at J, with 16 bases between. Germline values: CDR1 SGHTA, CDR2 FQGNSA. The CDR3 is made up of 15 amino acids. In nucleotides, the CDR3 is TGTGCCAGCAGCTTATTGGGAGGGTCTGGACCTGAAGCTTTCTTT. Protein sequence: CASSLLGGSGPEAFF.